A single sample is the source of the 27 T cell receptor beta chains below, sequenced in a study of Graves' ophthalmopathy and Graves' hyperthyroidism. RNA transcripts were the template, and TCR beta CDR3 regions were amplified from them. Investigators did first-round RT-PCR with HTBI primers, then second-round multiplex PCR. TCRdb re-derived calls from the multiplex PCR reads in MiXCR, one entry per CDR3 protein. In the table there are around 670,000 distinct CDR3 sequences, roughly 40% of which are singletons. Sequencing was performed on peripheral blood. These receptors all stem from an adult man with Graves' ophthalmopathy.

This clonotype was counted a few times. This chain uses TRBV19 with TRBJ2-2; the D gene is possibly TRBD1 (5 bases). Trimming stripped 5 bases from V and 0 bases from J, with 16 bases between. Per the germline V gene, CDR1 is LNHDA and CDR2 is SQIVND (reference sequence). The CDR3 runs to 17 residues. The CDR3 DNA is TGTGCCAGTAGTCCCACGCTCGACAGTACGAACACCGGGGAGCTGTTTTTT. Its translation: CASSPTLDSTNTGELFF.

Many counts were recorded for this clonotype. This chain links TRBV7-8 with TRBJ2-5; D may be TRBD1 or TRBD2 (5 bases each). The germline V and J ends were trimmed by 8 bases and 0 bases, with 7 bases remaining between them. The CDR3 runs to 12 residues. Germline lookup yields CDR1 SGHVS and CDR2 FQNEAQ. In DNA, the CDR3 is TGTGCCAGCGGGGGATACCAAGAGACCCAGTACTTC. As protein: CASGGYQETQYF.

Many counts were recorded for this clonotype. The rearrangement joins TRBV7-9 to TRBJ1-1; D ambiguous. This CDR3 has 15 residues. Deletions cut 6 bases from V and 4 bases from J, with 18 bases between. Germline lookup yields CDR1 SEHNR and CDR2 FQNEAQ (reference sequence). CDR3 sequence reads: CASREMGRSGTEAFF. The CDR3 bases are TGTGCCAGCAGAGAAATGGGCCGGAGCGGCACTGAAGCTTTCTTT.

Only a few counts were recorded for this clonotype. A much larger clone lies one base from this, so it may be a read error. V gene TRBV29-1 combines with J gene TRBJ1-1; TRBD1 might be the D (5 bases). The CDR3 length is 10 residues. From germline, CDR1 is SQVTM and CDR2 ANQGSEA. CDR3 DNA sequence: TGCAGCGCCCCCCAAGCTGGGGCTCTCTTT. Its protein product is CSAPQAGALF.

A remark on this clonotype: Given a much more abundant clone one base away, this may be a read error. The genes are TRBV9 and TRBJ2-7; perhaps TRBD1 as D (6 bases). V was cut by 4 bases and J by 2 bases, with 13 bases left in between. The CDR3 contains 14 residues. CDR1 and CDR2 (germline): SGDLS, YYNGEE. CDR3 sequence: CASSPQGYPYEQYF. CDR3 nucleotides: TGTGCCAGCAGCCCACAGGGTTACCCCTACGAGCAGTACTTC.

The V call is TRBV2, the J call TRBJ2-2, with 7 bases fitting TRBD1. This CDR3 comprises 17 residues. The ends lost 1 base at V and 3 bases at J; junction bases unmatched: 8. The germline V gene encodes CDR1 SNHLY and CDR2 FYNNEI. The CDR3 DNA reads TGTGCCAGCAGTGAAGAAGAGGGCAGGGGGTACACCGGGGAGCTGTTTTTT. Translating gives CASSEEEGRGYTGELFF. Full variable domain (rest looked up from reference TRBV2 and TRBJ2-2): EPEVTQTPSHQVTQMGQEVILRCVPISNHLYFYWYRQILGQKVEFLVSFYNNEISEKSEIFDDQFSVERPDGSNFTLKIRSTKLEDSAMYFCASSEEEGRGYTGELFFGEGSRLTVL.

In its sample, this clonotype was seen many times. The rearrangement uses TRBV29-1 and TRBJ1-2, with 7 bases that match TRBD1. V lost 5 bases to trimming and J lost 4 bases; unmatched junction nucleotides: 7. The germline gives CDR1 SQVTM, CDR2 ANQGSEA. This CDR3 contains 13 residues. CDR3 sequence (DNA): TGCAGCGTTTCGACAGGGTTCAGCTATGGCTACACCTTC. Residues: CSVSTGFSYGYTF.

As concerns this clonotype: This may stem from a read error, because a much larger clone lies one nucleotide away. This sequence joins TRBV10-3 and TRBJ2-7, with D possibly matching TRBD1 (6 bases). CDR1 is ENHRY, CDR2 SYGVKD, per germline. This CDR3 has 16 amino acids. CDR3 amino acids: CAISEPQGLGSYEQHF. The CDR3 nucleotides read TGTGCCATCAGTGAACCCCAGGGGTTAGGGTCCTACGAGCAGCACTTC.

There are many counts of this clonotype. This chain joins TRBV19 and TRBJ1-5, with D possibly TRBD1 on 5 matching bases. This CDR3 is built from 13 residues. The germline V gene encodes CDR1 LNHDA and CDR2 SQIVND (reference sequence). V was clipped by 7 bases and J by 7 bases, with 14 bases between them. DNA for the CDR3: TGTGCCAGTACCCCAGGGTTTGGACAGCCCCAGCATTTT. As protein: CASTPGFGQPQHF.

In the case of this clonotype: This may come from a read error, since a much larger clone is one base off. The chain uses TRBV7-9 and TRBJ2-7, with 7 nucleotides matching TRBD2. The CDR3 runs 14 residues. CDR1 is SEHNR, CDR2 FQNEAQ, per germline (reference sequence). The DNA for the CDR3 is TGTGCCAGCAGCCCTAGGAGAGGGGACTACGGGCAGTACTTC. This encodes CASSPRRGDYGQYF.

The CDR3, as DNA: TGTGCCAGCAGCCAAGAAGTCGGGTCCCCATCCTACGAGCAGTACTTC. Its translation is CASSQEVGSPSYEQYF. The genes are TRBV7-9 and TRBJ2-7, with D unresolved. CDR1 and CDR2 (germline): SEHNR, FQNEAQ (reference sequence). The V end was cut by 5 bases, the J end by 1 base, with 18 bases between. This CDR3 spans 16 amino acids.

Comment on this clonotype: Because the CDR3 is missing its conserved closing phenylalanine or tryptophan, this is likely a read error. The chain employs TRBV7-2 and TRBJ2-5; tentatively, D is TRBD1 (5 bases). V gave up 4 bases and J gave up 2 bases, with 11 bases separating them. This CDR3 contains 14 residues. The germline CDR1 and CDR2 sequences are SGHTA and FQGNSA. The CDR3 nucleotides read TGTGCCAGCAGCTACGGACATCAACAAGAGACCCAGTACGTC. Its protein is CASSYGHQQETQYV.

This clonotype was detected a few times. The chain has TRBV19 and TRBJ2-6, with D uncertain. Looked up from germline, CDR1 is LNHDA and CDR2 is SQIVND (reference sequence). The CDR3 runs 16 residues. V shed 0 bases and J shed 4 bases, with 10 bases lying between them. CDR3 DNA: TGTGCCAGTAGTATAGAAGGATCGTCGGGGGCCAACGTCCTGACTTTC. This codes for CASSIEGSSGANVLTF.

This chain joins TRBV10-3 and TRBJ2-5; 7 bases align to TRBD2. Germline V CDR1 and CDR2: ENHRY, SYGVKD. The CDR3 runs 15 residues. V lost 0 bases and J lost 4; bases outside the gene matches: 5. This chain's CDR3 is CAISESGTNGETQYF. In DNA form, the CDR3 reads TGTGCCATCAGTGAGTCCGGGACTAACGGAGAGACCCAGTACTTC.

Notes on this clonotype: This may come from a read error, since a much larger clone is one base off. In DNA, the CDR3 is TGTGCCATCAGTGCCACGTACCGGGGAGCCTATGGCTACACCTTC. It encodes CAISATYRGAYGYTF. The chain has TRBV10-3 and TRBJ1-2; the D is unclear. This CDR3 is 15 amino acids long. V lost 4 bases and J 4 bases, leaving 16 bases between the germline ends. In germline, CDR1 is ENHRY, CDR2 SYGVKD.

This clonotype was seen repeatedly, ten times or more. In nucleotides, the CDR3 is TGTGCCAGCAGCTTAGCCCGTAATTCACCCCTCCACTTT. Its translation is CASSLARNSPLHF. The chain combines TRBV7-6 with TRBJ1-6; no firm D call. Germline V gene lookup returns CDR1 SGHVS and CDR2 FNYEAQ. The CDR3 spans 13 residues. With 0 bases removed from V and 6 bases from J, the gap between germline ends came to 3 bases.

As to this clonotype: Sequence at one end of the junction differs from germline and may be a read error. This rearrangement joins TRBV2 to TRBJ2-7; D remains unclear. Germline CDR1 SNHLY, CDR2 FYNNEI. This CDR3 spans 14 amino acids. CDR3 sequence (DNA): TGTACCAGCAGAGGAATAGCCCCTGACTACGAGCAGTACTTC. It codes for CTSRGIAPDYEQYF.

The J gene is TRBJ1-6, the V gene TRBV7-2; 11 nucleotides agree with TRBD1. Germline assignment: CDR1 SGHTA and CDR2 FQGNSA. Trimming cost V 5 bases and J 8 bases; bases outside gene matches: 2. This CDR3 spans 14 amino acids. Here the CDR3 DNA reads TGTGCCAGCAGCGGGGACAGGGGGGATTCACCCCTCCACTTT. The encoded protein is CASSGDRGDSPLHF.

This rearrangement joins TRBV25-1 to TRBJ1-5; D might be TRBD1 (6 bases). Germline values: CDR1 MGHDK, CDR2 SYGVNS. V lost 3 bases to trimming and J lost 5 bases, with 17 bases between them. The CDR3 is 16 amino acids. The CDR3 sequence: CASSDGQSGVDQPQHF. The CDR3 DNA reads TGTGCCAGCAGTGACGGACAGTCCGGCGTAGATCAGCCCCAGCATTTT.

This sequence joins TRBV7-3 and TRBJ1-6; the match to TRBD1 covers 12 bases. Looked up from germline, CDR1 is SGHTA and CDR2 is FQGTGA. CDR3 size: 16 residues. V was clipped by 0 bases and J by 7 bases; unmatched bases: 1. DNA for the CDR3: TGTGCCAGCAGCTTAACCGGGACAGGGGGCAATTCACCCCTCCACTTT. This gives the protein CASSLTGTGGNSPLHF.

The V gene is TRBV25-1, the J gene TRBJ2-5, with TRBD1 matching 7 bases. CDR3 length: 13 residues. The J segment lost 11 bases and the V segment lost 6 bases, leaving 12 bases of the junction unmatched. Per germline, CDR1 MGHDK and CDR2 SYGVNS. The CDR3 reads CASSLGTELSQYF. The DNA of the CDR3 is TGTGCCAGCAGCCTAGGGACAGAATTATCTCAGTACTTC.

There are many counts of this clonotype. The J gene is TRBJ2-1, the V gene TRBV7-3; D is tentatively TRBD1 or TRBD2 (5 bases each). Trimming took 3 bases from V and 5 from J, leaving 8 bases between them. The CDR3 extends over 13 amino acids. CDR1 and CDR2 (germline): SGHTA, FQGTGA. The CDR3 loop is CASSLLGDNEQFF. The CDR3, as DNA: TGTGCCAGCAGCTTGCTGGGGGACAATGAGCAGTTCTTC.

CDR3 sequence: CATSSGRNGANVLTF. The CDR3 DNA follows: TGTGCCACCAGCAGCGGGAGGAATGGGGCCAACGTCCTGACTTTC. The V and J genes are TRBV15 and TRBJ2-6; 7 bases fit TRBD2. V shed 3 bases, J shed 3 bases, and the junction held 2 bases outside the gene matches. Germline CDR1 and CDR2: LNHNV and YYDKDF (reference sequence). This CDR3 is built from 15 residues. Complete variable domain (other parts from reference TRBV15 and TRBJ2-6): DAMVIQNPRYQVTQFGKPVTLSCSQTLNHNVMYWYQQKSSQAPKLLFHYYDKDFNNEADTPDNFQSRRPNTSFCFLDIRSPGLGDTAMYLCATSSGRNGANVLTFGAGSRLTVL.

This clonotype was seen more than once but under ten times. This sequence joins TRBV11-2 and TRBJ1-5, with 7 bases aligning to TRBD1. From germline, CDR1 is SGHAT and CDR2 FQNNGV. This CDR3 has 17 residues. V was clipped by 5 bases and J by 8 bases; unmatched bases: 18. CDR3 coding DNA: TGTGCCAGCAGCCCGAAGGGCGGGACAGCCTACGGAGAGCCCCAGCATTTT. Translated: CASSPKGGTAYGEPQHF.

This clonotype was detected only once. Since a much larger clone is just one base distant, this may be a read error. This chain uses TRBV25-1 with TRBJ2-5; 8 bases are shared with TRBD1. The trim removed 6 bases at V and 4 bases at J, leaving 4 bases unmatched. Looked up from germline, CDR1 is MGHDK and CDR2 is SYGVNS. The CDR3 is 13 residues long. The DNA for the CDR3 is TGTGCCAGCAGAGTAACAGGGGGAGAGACCCAGTACTTC. Translating gives CASRVTGGETQYF. The variable domain in full, with the rest retrieved from reference TRBV25-1 and TRBJ2-5, is EADIYQTPRYLVIGTGKKITLECSQTMGHDKMYWYQQDPGMELHLIHYSYGVNSTEKGDLSSESTVSRIRTEHFPLTLESARPSHTSQYLCASRVTGGETQYFGPGTRLLVL.

This clonotype was observed a few times. The junction differs from germline at one of its ends, possibly a read error. The rearrangement joins TRBV10-3 to TRBJ2-7, with D uncertain. In germline, CDR1 is ENHRY, CDR2 SYGVKD. This CDR3 is 15 amino acids long. CDR3 nucleotide sequence: TGTGCCAGCAGTGTTTTTGAGGAACCCTCCTACGAGCAGTACTTC. Its protein product is CASSVFEEPSYEQYF.

This clonotype has at least ten counts. This chain links TRBV29-1 with TRBJ2-5; D perhaps matches TRBD1 (6 bases). Germline CDR1 is SQVTM and CDR2 is ANQGSEA. Trimming pared 2 bases from V and 1 base from J, leaving 11 bases between. This CDR3 has 14 residues. The CDR3 DNA reads TGCAGCGTTGAAATGGACAGCAGCCAAGAGACCCAGTACTTC. It is translated as CSVEMDSSQETQYF.